Below, 3 T cell receptor beta chains from the same sample are listed, as sequenced in a study of T cells in Graves' hyperthyroidism and ophthalmopathy. TCR beta CDR3 regions were amplified from RNA. A first-round RT-PCR of the TCR CDR3 used the HTBI primer set. TCRdb analysed the multiplex PCR reads with MiXCR anew, one entry per CDR3 protein. Counted here are around 340,000 distinct CDR3 sequences, around 13% occurring once; the ten biggest clones make up roughly 24%. What was sequenced was blood. These receptors originate from a woman aged 25-40 years with Graves' hyperthyroidism.

The V call is TRBV6-1, the J call TRBJ1-6, with D maybe TRBD1 (5 bases). CDR1 is MNHNS and CDR2 is SASEGT in the germline V gene. The V and J ends lost 5 bases and 10 bases respectively, with 21 bases between them. The CDR3 consists of 16 residues. The CDR3 loop reads CASSKSGGGGSSPLHF. CDR3 nucleotides: TGTGCCAGCAGTAAAAGTGGCGGGGGGGGAAGCTCACCCCTCCACTTT.

This clonotype has only a few counts. The chain joins TRBV30 to TRBJ2-3, with D perhaps matching TRBD2 (5 bases). Germline V gene lookup returns CDR1 GTSNPN and CDR2 SVGIG (reference sequence). The V end lost 8 bases, the J end lost 3 bases, and 18 bases lay between the germline ends. This CDR3 spans 14 amino acids. The chain's CDR3 is CALSRAIMTDTQYF. The CDR3 DNA reads TGTGCCCTCTCGCGGGCTATAATGACAGATACGCAGTATTTT.

V is TRBV27 and J is TRBJ2-7; TRBD1 aligns across 8 bases. Germline V gene lookup returns CDR1 MNHEY and CDR2 SMNVEV (reference sequence). CDR3 size: 17 residues. J was trimmed by 5 bases and V by 5 bases; bases with no gene match: 17. The CDR3 loop reads CASSNTQDRGTLHEQYF. The DNA for the CDR3 is TGTGCCAGCAGTAACACTCAAGACAGGGGAACTCTCCACGAGCAGTACTTC.